This T cell receptor (beta chain) was sequenced during a study of blood T cells in healthy people across ages. Overall study findings and caveats: The study regarded diversity estimates from one million T cells as underestimates.

A sample-barcoded 5' primer and a J-beta primer mix were used in a second PCR of about 7 to 12 cycles. Each cDNA molecule received a tag from a template-switch adaptor that had 12 random nucleotides. From each sample, at least 2.5 million paired-end reads containing CDR3 were obtained. Each CDR3 protein gets one entry after TCRdb re-called the 5' RACE reads with MiXCR. The sample lists more than 1.4 million distinct CDR3 sequences; roughly 40% were seen once. The germline CDR1 and CDR2 sequences are SGHTA and FQGTGA. This CDR3 is built from 14 residues. The trim removed 4 bases at V and 7 bases at J, leaving 2 bases unmatched. The table lists this clonotype with a few counts. Its antigen is unidentified.

The origin of this receptor is a woman between 18 and 29 years old in good health. The rearrangement joins TRBV7-3 to TRBJ2-1; 12 bases are shared with TRBD2. What was sequenced was blood. The CDR3 spells CASSSLAGGNEQFF. DNA for the CDR3: TGTGCCAGCAGCTCACTAGCGGGGGGTAATGAGCAGTTCTTC.